This TCR beta chain was sequenced for a study of cytomegalovirus exposure and HLA in healthy donors. This clone has only one observation. Its antigen is undetermined. Researchers ran the PCR with 60 Vbeta and 13 Jbeta primers. The protocol was immunoSEQ multiplex PCR, while the TCRdb copy is restricted to in-frame clones and leaves out a portion. The top ten clones hold 7.7% of a sample with about 110,000 clones, about 80% of them seen once. Nominally healthy donors were sampled, though unrecorded immune exposures were likely. The germline V gene has CDR1 SEHNR and CDR2 FQNEAQ (reference sequence). The CDR3 spans 16 residues. Trimming stripped 5 bases from V and 2 bases from J, with 17 bases between. Study conclusions and caveats: Analysis was carried out at a later point, and it linked a missense DCLRE1C variant to TCR beta V- and J-gene trimming. Most CMV-associated TCR beta chains were later found to appear HLA-restricted.

V is TRBV7-9 and J is TRBJ2-3; D is perhaps TRBD1 (6 bases). Source material: PBMCs. The source of this sequence is a woman in her forties or fifties in good health and CMV-seropositive. The CDR3 loop is CASSPPSGATTDTQYF. In nucleotides, the CDR3 is TGTGCCAGCAGCCCACCGTCAGGGGCCACCACAGATACGCAGTATTTT. Using reference TRBV7-9 and TRBJ2-3 for the parts outside the CDR3, the full variable domain is DTGVSQNPRHKITKRGQNVTFRCDPISEHNRLYWYRQTLGQGPEFLTYFQNEAQLEKSRLLSDRFSAERPKGSFSTLEIQRTEQGDSAMYLCASSPPSGATTDTQYFGPGTRLTVL.